Listed here are 10 T cell receptor beta chains from one sample, sequenced in a study of blood T cell repertoires in COVID-19. Data came from immunoSEQ multiplex PCR; TCRdb stores just in-frame clones and leaves some out. The sample lists about 240,000 clones; 75% to 90% were seen once. Material: PBMCs or T cells enriched from blood (not recorded which). These receptors all come from a woman aged 40 to 50 with acute COVID-19.

This chain joins TRBV7-2 and TRBJ1-1; D ambiguous. V lost 1 base, J lost 1 base, and 7 bases lay in between. The CDR3 runs 14 residues. Germline V gives CDR1 SGHTA, CDR2 FQGNSA. The CDR3 here is CASSLDNRNTEAFF. CDR3 coding DNA: TGTGCCAGCAGCTTAGATAACAGGAACACTGAAGCTTTCTTT. Drawing the rest from reference TRBV7-2 and TRBJ1-1, the complete variable domain is GAGVSQSPSNKVTEKGKDVELRCDPISGHTALYWYRQSLGQGLEFLIYFQGNSAPDKSGLPSDRFSAERTGGSVSTLTIQRTQQEDSAVYLCASSLDNRNTEAFFGQGTRLTVV.

The chain employs TRBV10-3 and TRBJ2-3, with 9 bases that match TRBD1. Germline values: CDR1 ENHRY, CDR2 SYGVKD. J lost 6 bases, V lost 6 bases, and 7 bases had no gene match. The CDR3 totals 14 residues. CDR3 in DNA: TGTGCCATCAGGGGGGACAGGGCCGCGGATACGCAGTATTTT. Protein: CAIRGDRAADTQYF.

The chain couples TRBV12-3 or TRBV12-4 to TRBJ2-4; a possible D gene is TRBD2 (5 bases). V gave up 2 bases and J gave up 8 bases, with 10 bases separating them. The CDR3 totals 13 residues. The CDR3 sequence: CASSLRESHIQYF. The CDR3 DNA reads as TGTGCCAGCAGTTTAAGGGAGTCCCACATTCAGTACTTC.

This clone was picked up a small number of times. The chain couples TRBV11-2 to TRBJ2-6; 8 bases fit TRBD1. V was clipped by 4 bases and J by 0 bases; unmatched bases: 8. The CDR3 totals 18 residues. Germline V gene sequence: CDR1 SGHAT, CDR2 FQNNGV. The CDR3 region is CASSSTGTGYSGANVLTF. As DNA, the CDR3 is TGTGCCAGCAGCTCTACTGGGACAGGCTACTCTGGGGCCAACGTCCTGACTTTC.

In its sample, this clone was seen once. The chain carries TRBV27 and TRBJ1-5, with unresolved D. The germline V gene has CDR1 MNHEY and CDR2 SMNVEV (reference sequence). The V gene lost 2 bases and the J gene lost 4 bases, with 15 bases spanning the gap. The CDR3 covers 16 residues. As DNA, the CDR3 is TGTGCCAGCAGTTTAAAGGGAGGTGGGATAAATCAGCCCCAGCATTTT. Its protein is CASSLKGGGINQPQHF.

The chain joins TRBV9 to TRBJ2-7; 8 bases fit TRBD1. Germline CDR1 SGDLS, CDR2 YYNGEE. The CDR3 contains 17 residues. Trimming at V came to 4 bases and at J to 5 bases, leaving 17 bases not matched to a gene. The DNA of the CDR3 is TGTGCCAGCAGCCCCCAGGGACAGGCGGATCGGGGGAACGAGCAGTACTTC. It encodes CASSPQGQADRGNEQYF.

The chain links TRBV13 to TRBJ1-1, with D maybe TRBD1 (5 bases). This CDR3 is 15 amino acids long. Per the germline V gene, CDR1 is PRHDT and CDR2 is FYEKMQ (reference sequence). V dropped 6 bases and J dropped 6 bases, with 20 bases sitting between them. The CDR3 spells CASRQSAGTPAEAFF. CDR3 DNA sequence: TGTGCCAGCAGACAATCAGCGGGGACTCCTGCTGAAGCTTTCTTT.

The rearrangement links TRBV28 to TRBJ2-3; a weak D match, TRBD1 (6 bases). There are 16 residues in the CDR3. CDR1 is MDHEN, CDR2 SYDVKM, per germline. V was clipped by 6 bases and J by 7 bases, with 23 bases between them. CDR3 residues: CASSPPEQGRVHTQYF. The CDR3 DNA reads TGTGCCAGCAGCCCCCCTGAGCAGGGGCGCGTTCATACGCAGTATTTT.

The J gene is TRBJ2-5, the V gene TRBV18; TRBD2 agrees at 9 bases. The J segment lost 5 bases and the V segment lost 4 bases, leaving 8 bases of the junction unmatched. The germline V gene has CDR1 KGHSH and CDR2 LQKENI. The CDR3 spans 15 residues. The CDR3 region is CASSLLSGRIETQYF. As DNA, the CDR3 is TGTGCCAGCTCACTCCTTAGCGGGAGAATTGAGACCCAGTACTTC.

The V and J genes are TRBV13 and TRBJ2-5; 14 bases align to TRBD2. Germline CDR1 PRHDT, CDR2 FYEKMQ (reference sequence). The V and J ends lost 5 bases and 6 bases, in that order; junction bases with no gene match: 8. The CDR3 is 16 amino acids. CDR3 region: CASSLGLAGDSKTQYF. In nucleotides, the CDR3 is TGTGCCAGCAGCCTGGGACTAGCGGGAGACTCGAAGACCCAGTACTTC.